The present TCR beta chain was sequenced within a study of shared clonotypes between healthy human individuals. The method was immunoSEQ multiplex PCR; TCRdb's version includes in-frame clones alone and lacks a portion of them. The sample includes roughly 650,000 clones, 97% of them seen just once. Sequences were obtained from naive CD4+ T cells sorted from blood. Subset meaning: CD45RA+ positively selected. The receptor's source is a woman in her twenties or thirties in good health.

For the CDR3, the DNA is TGTGCCAGCTATACCCCAATAACGGAGACAGGGGGCGAAGACTATGGCTACACCTTC. It yields the protein CASYTPITETGGEDYGYTF. V and J are TRBV28 and TRBJ1-2, with TRBD1 identical over 10 bases. From germline, CDR1 is MDHEN and CDR2 SYDVKM. V lost 8 bases and J lost 3; bases outside the gene matches: 21. This CDR3 has 19 residues.